The 2 T cell receptor beta chains listed next were all sequenced from one sample in a study of OX40 agonist ivuxolimab in advanced cancers. The method was immunoSEQ multiplex PCR; TCRdb's version includes in-frame clones alone and lacks a portion of them. The sample has about 80,000 clones, roughly 94% seen once. The sample in question was CD4+ or CD8+ T cells sorted from blood, obtained in a trial of the OX40 agonist ivuxolimab. All receptors come from an adult with an advanced solid tumor such as melanoma, head and neck, liver or kidney cancer.

Concerning this clone: This sample also contains other DNA sequences that code for the same CDR3. Written as DNA, the CDR3 is TGCGCCAGCAGCTTGGGTGCGGGGGTAGCGGGGGACTGGTACTTC. Protein product: CASSLGAGVAGDWYF. The V call is TRBV5-1, the J call TRBJ2-7; 9 bases match TRBD2. V was pared by 0 bases and J by 12 bases, with 13 bases of the junction left unmatched. CDR3 length: 15 residues. The germline V gene encodes CDR1 SGHRS and CDR2 YFSETQ.

The chain carries TRBV6-1 and TRBJ2-1; tentatively, D is TRBD2 (6 bases). This CDR3 has 18 residues. V gave up 2 bases and J gave up 4 bases, with 21 bases separating them. Germline V gene sequence: CDR1 MNHNS, CDR2 SASEGT. This CDR3 is CASSEKIGLASEYNEQFF. CDR3 in DNA: TGTGCCAGCAGTGAAAAAATCGGGCTAGCGAGTGAATACAATGAGCAGTTCTTC.